This TCR beta chain was observed in a study of OX40 agonist ivuxolimab in advanced cancers. Study conclusions and caveats: Dosing at 0.1 to 3.0 mg/kg was accompanied by clonal expansion of CD4+ and CD8+ blood T cells by week 6.

The sampling schedule covered blood at baseline, cycle 4 day 1, and cycle 7 day 1. The CDR3 loop spans 14 amino acids. In germline, CDR1 is SGDLS, CDR2 YYNGEE. Trimming removed 4 bases from V and 5 bases from J, with 15 bases in between. Only in-frame clones appear in the TCRdb table, and some are missing; sequencing was by immunoSEQ multiplex PCR. The sample holds about 79,000 clones; roughly 94% are singletons and the top ten take 9.6%. In regard to this clone: Its target is not known.

The gene calls are TRBV9 and TRBJ2-5, with D perhaps TRBD2 (6 bases). The TCR comes from an adult with an advanced solid tumor such as melanoma, head and neck, liver or kidney cancer. Sample: CD4+ or CD8+ T cells sorted from blood, taken in a trial of the OX40 agonist ivuxolimab. This CDR3 reads CASSLLGGEETQYF. The CDR3 DNA reads TGTGCCAGCAGCTTACTGGGGGGAGAGGAGACCCAGTACTTC.